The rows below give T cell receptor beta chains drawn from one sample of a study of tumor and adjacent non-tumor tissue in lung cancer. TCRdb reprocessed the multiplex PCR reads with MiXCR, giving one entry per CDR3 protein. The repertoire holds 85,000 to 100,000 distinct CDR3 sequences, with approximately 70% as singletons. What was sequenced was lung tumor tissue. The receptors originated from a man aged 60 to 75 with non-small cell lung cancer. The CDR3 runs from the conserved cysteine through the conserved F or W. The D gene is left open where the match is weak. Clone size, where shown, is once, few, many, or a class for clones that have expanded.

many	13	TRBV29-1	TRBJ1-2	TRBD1	CSVGTGGGYGYTF	TGCAGCGTGGGGACAGGGGGCGGGTATGGCTACACCTTC
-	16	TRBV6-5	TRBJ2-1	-	CASSFSRTVTWNEQFF	TGTGCCAGCAGTTTCTCCCGGACGGTCACGTGGAATGAGCAGTTCTTC
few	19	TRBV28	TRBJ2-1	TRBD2	CASSFSRSTSASSYNEQFF	TGTGCCAGCAGTTTTAGCCGAAGTACTAGCGCGAGCTCCTACAATGAGCAGTTCTTC
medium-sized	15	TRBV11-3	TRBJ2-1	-	CASTSGGWGYNEQFF	TGTGCCAGCACCTCTGGGGGGTGGGGCTACAATGAGCAGTTCTTC
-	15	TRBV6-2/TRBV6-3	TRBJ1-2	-	CASNSILPSGYGYTF	TGTGCCAGCAATTCGATACTACCTTCGGGATATGGCTACACCTTC
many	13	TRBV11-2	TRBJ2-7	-	CASSQWTEREQYF	TGTGCCAGCAGCCAATGGACCGAGCGCGAGCAGTACTTC
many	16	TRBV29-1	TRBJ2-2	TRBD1	CSVRPGDRGQTGELFF	TGCAGCGTTCGCCCCGGGGACAGGGGGCAAACCGGGGAGCTGTTTTTT
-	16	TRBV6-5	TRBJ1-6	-	CVSSYSGGTDNSLLHF	TGTGTCAGCAGTTACTCGGGGGGGACCGACAATTCACTCCTCCACTTT
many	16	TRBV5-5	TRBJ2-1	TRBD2	CASSPLAGVSPNEQFF	TGTGCCAGCAGCCCGCTAGCGGGAGTGTCCCCCAATGAGCAGTTCTTC
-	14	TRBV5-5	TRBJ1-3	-	CANSPIGSGNTIYF	TGTGCCAACAGTCCGATAGGGAGTGGAAACACCATATATTTT
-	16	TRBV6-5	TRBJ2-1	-	CVSKKIAGRLDNEQFF	TGTGTTAGTAAGAAAATAGCAGGGAGGTTAGACAATGAGCAGTTCTTC
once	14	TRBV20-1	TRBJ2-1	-	CSAREWRDYNEQFF	TGCAGTGCTAGAGAATGGCGGGACTACAATGAGCAGTTCTTC
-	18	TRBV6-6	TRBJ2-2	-	CASSYLEMLHFGTGELFF	TGTGCCAGCAGTTACCTTGAAATGCTTCACTTTGGGACCGGGGAGCTGTTTTTT
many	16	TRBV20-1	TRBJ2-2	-	CSARDVRGVATGELFF	TGCAGTGCTAGAGATGTTCGGGGCGTCGCCACCGGGGAGCTGTTTTTT
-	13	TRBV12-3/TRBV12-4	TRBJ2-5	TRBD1	CASMTGLGRTQYF	TGTGCCAGCATGACAGGGTTGGGAAGGACCCAATATTTC
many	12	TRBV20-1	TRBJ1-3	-	CSAVPTGNTIYF	TGCAGTGCCGTACCAACTGGAAACACCATATATTTT
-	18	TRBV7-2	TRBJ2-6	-	CASSLASVWGSGANVLTF	TGTGCCAGCAGCTTAGCGTCCGTGTGGGGCTCTGGGGCCAACGTCCTGACTTTC
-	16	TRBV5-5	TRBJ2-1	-	CASSLVTTSPYNEQFF	TGTGCCAGCAGCTTGGTGACGACCAGCCCATACAATGAGCAGTTCTTC
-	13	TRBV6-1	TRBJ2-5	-	CTSSEYWGETQYF	TGTACCAGCAGTGAATACTGGGGAGAGACCCAGTACTTC
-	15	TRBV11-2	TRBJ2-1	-	CTSSPHRGMSDEQFF	TGTACCAGCAGCCCACACCGGGGGATGAGTGATGAGCAGTTCTTC
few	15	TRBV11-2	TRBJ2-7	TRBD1	CASSSRTGGSYEQYF	TGTGCCAGCAGCAGTAGGACAGGGGGCAGCTACGAGCAGTACTTC
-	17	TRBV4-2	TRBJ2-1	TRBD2	CARSQEGREAIYNEQFF	TGTGCCAGAAGCCAAGAAGGTCGGGAGGCCATCTACAATGAGCAGTTCTTC
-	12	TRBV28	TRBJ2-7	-	CASSTAGREQYF	TGTGCCAGCAGCACTGCAGGGCGCGAGCAGTACTTC
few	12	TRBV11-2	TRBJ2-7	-	CASSLGLHGQYF	TGTGCCAGCAGTTTAGGACTGCACGGGCAGTATTTC
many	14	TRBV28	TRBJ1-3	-	CASSSGLGGNTIYF	TGTGCCAGCAGTTCAGGGCTTGGCGGAAACACCATATATTTT
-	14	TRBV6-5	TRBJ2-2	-	CASWGGANIGELFF	TGTGCCAGCTGGGGAGGTGCGAACATCGGGGAACTGTTTTTT
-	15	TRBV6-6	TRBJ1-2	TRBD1	CASRDYGQGMNGYTF	TGTGCCAGCAGGGACTATGGACAGGGGATGAATGGCTACACCTTC
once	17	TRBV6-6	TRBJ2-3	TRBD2	CASSSSLVATSADTQYF	TGTGCCAGCAGTTCATCCCTTGTAGCTACTAGCGCAGATACGCAGTATTTT
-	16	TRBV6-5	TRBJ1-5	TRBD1	CACRSGTGNSNQPQHF	TGTGCCTGTAGATCCGGGACAGGGAATAGCAATCAGCCCCAGCATTTT
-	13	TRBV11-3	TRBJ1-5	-	CASSLEEDQPQHF	TGTGCCAGCAGCTTAGAAGAGGATCAGCCCCAGCATTTT
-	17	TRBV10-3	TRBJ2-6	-	CAISEMVGTSGANILIF	TGTGCCATCAGTGAGATGGTGGGCACCTCTGGGGCCAACATCCTGATTTTC
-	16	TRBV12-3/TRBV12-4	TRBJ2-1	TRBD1	CASSFRGTVENNEQFF	TGTGCCAGCAGTTTTAGGGGGACAGTGGAGAATAATGAGCAGTTCTTC
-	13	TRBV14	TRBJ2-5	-	CASSDLAQETQYF	TGCGCCAGCTCGGACTTGGCCCAAGAGACCCAGTACTTC
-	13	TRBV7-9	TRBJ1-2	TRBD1	CTIQGAGDYGYTF	TGTACCATACAGGGGGCCGGGGACTATGGTTACACCTTC
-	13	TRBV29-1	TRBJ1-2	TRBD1	CSIEGRGLSGYTF	TGCAGCATTGAGGGCAGGGGGCTTTCTGGCTACACCTTC
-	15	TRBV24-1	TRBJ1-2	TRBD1	CATSDPNRGRYGYTF	TGTGCCACCAGTGACCCAAACAGGGGTAGATACGGCTACACCTTC
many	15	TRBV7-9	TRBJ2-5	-	CASSLGAAGGETQYF	TGTGCCAGCAGCTTAGGGGCAGCAGGCGGAGAGACCCAGTACTTC